Following are 15 T cell receptor beta chains from one sample sequenced in a study of regulatory T cells in long-lasting Graves disease. Regarding time point: newly diagnosed GD, antithyroid drugs for less than 3 months. The TCR library used RNA extracted from PBMCs. HTBI primers from iRepertoire and Arm-PCR of CDR3 regions yielded the TCR beta libraries. TCRdb reanalysed the multiplex PCR reads using MiXCR and keeps one entry per CDR3 protein. The sample lists approximately 360,000 distinct CDR3 sequences, 12% seen once, with approximately 19% in the top ten. The sample also formed part of further work on T cells in Graves' hyperthyroidism and ophthalmopathy.

The source was peripheral blood mononuclear cells (PBMCs), collected at new diagnosis, from a patient treated with antithyroid drugs. These TCRs come from a woman aged 18-29 years with Graves disease.

This clonotype appeared a few times. The CDR3: CASSQDPASGRADTQYF. DNA of the CDR3: TGTGCCAGCAGCCAAGATCCGGCTAGCGGGAGGGCAGATACGCAGTATTTT. This chain uses TRBV14 with TRBJ2-3, with 12 positions matching TRBD2. Losses at the gene ends were 0 bases for V and 4 bases for J; bases not matched to a gene: 5. Germline assignment: CDR1 SGHDN and CDR2 FVKESK. The CDR3 extends over 17 amino acids.

The chain combines TRBV4-3 with TRBJ2-3; 7 bases agree with TRBD2. V gave up 4 bases and J gave up 4 bases; unmatched junction bases: 11. Germline CDR1 and CDR2: LGHNA and YSLEER. The CDR3 length is 16 residues. The CDR3 loop is CASSPRGDRSADTQYF. CDR3 DNA: TGCGCCAGCAGCCCCCGGGGGGATAGGAGTGCAGATACGCAGTATTTT.

At least ten counts were recorded for this clonotype. V is TRBV20-1 and J is TRBJ1-5, with D unclear. Germline CDR1 reads DFQATT; CDR2 reads SNEGSKA (reference sequence). Trimming stripped 2 bases from V and 3 bases from J, with 14 bases between. CDR3 length: 15 residues. CDR3 in DNA: TGCAGTGCTAGAACTTGGTGGCAGGACAATCAGCCCCAGCATTTT. Encoded protein: CSARTWWQDNQPQHF.

Only a few counts were recorded for this clonotype. The CDR3 spells CAISESPGLAGTGELFF. For the CDR3, the DNA is TGTGCCATCAGTGAGTCCCCGGGACTAGCGGGAACCGGGGAGCTGTTTTTT. The chain uses TRBV10-3 and TRBJ2-2; 13 bases map to TRBD2. V lost 0 bases to trimming and J lost 5 bases; unmatched junction nucleotides: 3. The V gene's germline CDR1 is ENHRY and CDR2 SYGVKD. The CDR3 contains 17 residues.

This rearrangement joins TRBV7-9 to TRBJ1-4; D not resolved. The V gene's germline CDR1 is SEHNR and CDR2 FQNEAQ (reference sequence). The CDR3 covers 15 residues. V gave up 6 bases and J gave up 7 bases, with 18 bases separating them. As DNA, the CDR3 is TGTGCCAGCAGATCCCACTCCGGCGCGGGTGAAAAACTGTTTTTT. Its protein is CASRSHSGAGEKLFF. Full variable domain (missing parts from reference TRBV7-9 and TRBJ1-4): DTGVSQNPRHKITKRGQNVTFRCDPISEHNRLYWYRQTLGQGPEFLTYFQNEAQLEKSRLLSDRFSAERPKGSFSTLEIQRTEQGDSAMYLCASRSHSGAGEKLFFGSGTQLSVL.

This clonotype was counted at least ten times. The chain links TRBV6-8 to TRBJ2-5, with D possibly TRBD2 on 5 matching bases. Germline CDR1 MNHGY, CDR2 SAAAGT. V lost 5 bases to trimming and J lost 2 bases, with 33 bases between them. The CDR3 contains 21 residues. CDR3 region: CASSHQGNELGGASDQETQYF. The CDR3 bases are TGTGCCAGCAGTCACCAAGGAAATGAATTAGGAGGTGCATCCGATCAAGAGACCCAGTACTTC.

This clonotype was counted at least ten times. CDR3 amino acids: CASSVGQGGQNTEAFF. DNA of the CDR3: TGTGCCAGCAGCGTCGGACAGGGGGGGCAGAACACTGAAGCTTTCTTT. The rearrangement links TRBV9 to TRBJ1-1, with 10 bases identical to TRBD1. CDR3 length: 16 amino acids. V lost 2 bases to trimming and J lost 1 base; unmatched junction nucleotides: 5. In germline, CDR1 is SGDLS, CDR2 YYNGEE.

This clonotype was observed at least ten times. At one boundary the junction diverges from the germline segment, which might be a read error. The rearrangement uses TRBV20-1 and TRBJ1-1; D possibly corresponds to TRBD1 (5 bases). This CDR3 region has 15 residues. Germline values: CDR1 DFQATT, CDR2 SNEGSKA (reference sequence). CDR3 residues: CSARGPGRVNTEAFF. The CDR3 coding sequence is TGCAGTGCCAGAGGCCCAGGGAGGGTGAACACTGAAGCTTTCTTT.

In its sample, this clonotype was seen many times. The chain employs TRBV7-2 and TRBJ1-1; D unresolved. CDR1 is SGHTA and CDR2 is FQGNSA in the germline V gene. V lost 3 bases and J lost 1, with 6 bases in between. The CDR3 sequence is 13 residues long. DNA of the CDR3: TGTGCCAGCAGCTTTAATCAGAACACTGAAGCTTTCTTT. Translating it yields CASSFNQNTEAFF.

A remark on this clonotype: Germline and junction disagree at one end, which may indicate a read error. This rearrangement joins TRBV12-3 or TRBV12-4 to TRBJ2-5; no reliable D call. This CDR3 spans 12 amino acids. The CDR3 DNA sequence: TGTGCCAGCAGTTTAGTTCAAGAGACCCAGCACTTC. Its translation is CASSLVQETQHF.

This clonotype has ten or more counts. The CDR3 DNA follows: TGTGCCAGCAGCTTAACCCCCGGGGAAAGAGATACGCAGTATTTT. Translating gives CASSLTPGERDTQYF. The V gene is TRBV7-3, the J gene TRBJ2-3; possibly TRBD2 for D (5 bases). The CDR3 loop spans 15 amino acids. Trimming stripped 0 bases from V and 5 bases from J, with 12 bases between. In germline, CDR1 is SGHTA, CDR2 FQGTGA.

With regard to this clonotype: Just one base apart from a much larger clone, this may be a read error. The chain carries TRBV7-9 and TRBJ2-7, with unresolved D. V shed 5 bases and J shed 2 bases, with 10 bases lying between them. The CDR3 covers 13 residues. Germline lookup yields CDR1 SEHNR and CDR2 FQNEAQ (reference sequence). CDR3 protein: CASSADRPYEQYF. For the CDR3, the DNA is TGTGCCAGCAGCGCCGACCGACCCTACGAGCAGTACTTC.

Note on this clonotype: A read error may explain this, as a much larger clone is one base away. The CDR3 is CTISESRLETQYF. The CDR3, as DNA: TGTACCATCAGTGAGTCGAGGTTAGAGACCCAGTACTTC. V and J are TRBV10-3 and TRBJ2-5; no clear D. Germline values: CDR1 ENHRY, CDR2 SYGVKD. The CDR3 is made up of 13 amino acids.

At least ten counts were recorded for this clonotype. The V and J genes are TRBV20-1 and TRBJ2-2; possibly TRBD1 for D (5 bases). Per the germline V gene, CDR1 is DFQATT and CDR2 is SNEGSKA (reference sequence). V dropped 3 bases and J dropped 2 bases, with 10 bases sitting between them. CDR3 length: 14 amino acids. CDR3: CSARDQGNTGELFF. The CDR3 DNA reads as TGCAGTGCTAGGGACCAGGGCAACACCGGGGAGCTGTTTTTT.

This clonotype was seen ten or more times. The chain is built from TRBV28 and TRBJ2-5, with D perhaps TRBD1 (6 bases). The CDR3 totals 16 residues. Germline CDR1 is MDHEN and CDR2 is SYDVKM. Trimming took 5 bases from V and 7 from J, leaving 23 bases between them. This CDR3 reads CASSPGTQGIGGTQYF. In nucleotides, the CDR3 is TGTGCCAGCAGTCCCGGGACACAGGGTATAGGGGGGACCCAGTACTTC.